The sequence of this TCR beta chain was determined in a study of CD8+ T cells in alopecia areata. General study points: Scalp data also include sequences from resident alphabeta T cells of normal skin. For lesional scalp, especially alopecia totalis/universalis, clonality was higher than in normal scalp.

The V and J ends lost 4 bases and 11 bases respectively, with 20 bases between them. In germline, CDR1 is SQVTM, CDR2 ANQGSEA. This CDR3 is built from 13 residues. Peripheral blood, together with lesional scalp punch biopsies, was collected from alopecia areata patients. PBMCs served as the source from which CD4+ and CD8+ T cells were sorted. About this clone: The target antigen is unknown.

After isolation, RNA underwent reverse transcription to generate cDNA as the sequencing template. Libraries were prepared by immunoSEQ multiplex PCR; TCRdb keeps only in-frame clonotypes and omits some of them. The sample lists 110,000 or so clones; under 40% were seen once. The sample was CD4+ T cells sorted from blood. This TCR was recovered from a human donor with alopecia areata. The chain uses TRBV29-1 and TRBJ1-1, with D unclear. The CDR3 region is CSVVGGRSYGAFF. CDR3 sequence (DNA): TGCAGCGTTGTTGGAGGTCGGAGCTACGGGGCTTTCTTT.